Below, 27 T cell receptor beta chains from the same sample are listed, as sequenced in a study of T cells after yellow fever vaccination (dated by TCRdb to between 2019 and 2020). Sample treatment or condition, as interpreted from the label and publication: live attenuated yellow fever vaccine strain. Libraries were made using 5' RACE. Sequenced on an Illumina HiSeq 2500. Starting from the raw public reads, TCRdb applied fastp trimming at Q25, assembled clones with MiXCR and retained in-frame beta chains. Rows with one shared CDR3 protein collapse into an entry with the most common genes and DNA. For this sample there are 140,000 to 150,000 distinct CDR3 sequences; 5% to 7.5% appear just once. The top ten hold approximately 0.67% of the sample. Specimen: CD4+ T cells sorted from PBMCs, collected 10 days after the yellow fever booster vaccination. Receptor source: a man aged 25 to 45 who received the YFV17D yellow fever vaccine.

This clonotype came up many times. The chain combines TRBV12-3 or TRBV12-4 with TRBJ2-1; weak D call: TRBD1 (6 bases). Deletions cut 7 bases from V and 0 bases from J, with 13 bases between. The CDR3 sequence is 15 residues long. CDR3 in amino acids: CASTEQGSSYNEQFF. In nucleotides, the CDR3 is TGTGCCAGCACCGAACAGGGCAGCTCCTACAATGAGCAGTTCTTC.

This clonotype has ten or more counts. The chain recombines TRBV27 with TRBJ2-7, with a possible D match to TRBD2 (6 bases). Germline CDR1 and CDR2: MNHEY and SMNVEV (reference sequence). The length of the CDR3 is 16 residues. Trimming shortened V by 0 bases and J by 0 bases, and 12 bases separated the two germline ends. DNA for the CDR3: TGTGCCAGCAGTTTATCGGGGGAGGTACCCTCCTACGAGCAGTACTTC. Protein: CASSLSGEVPSYEQYF.

The chain uses TRBV14 and TRBJ2-1; D unresolved. Trimming removed 8 bases at V and 0 bases at J, with 26 bases between. CDR3 size: 19 residues. Germline lookup yields CDR1 SGHDN and CDR2 FVKESK. This CDR3 is CASDNALALEKSSYNEQFF. The CDR3 bases are TGTGCCAGCGACAACGCGCTGGCCCTAGAAAAAAGCTCCTACAATGAGCAGTTCTTC.

The V gene is TRBV5-4, the J gene TRBJ2-2, with D perhaps given as TRBD1 or TRBD2 (5 bases each). V lost 4 bases and J lost 10, with 14 bases in between. Germline CDR1 is SGHNT and CDR2 is YYREEE (reference sequence). The CDR3 length is 13 residues. The CDR3 coding sequence is TGTGCCAGCAGCCCCGGGGCGGAGCTGGAGCTGTTTTTT. Its translation is CASSPGAELELFF.

This clonotype was seen ten or more times. The chain is built from TRBV9 and TRBJ1-2, with no clear D. The CDR3 contains 15 residues. Per the germline V gene, CDR1 is SGDLS and CDR2 is YYNGEE. The V gene lost 0 bases and the J gene lost 5 bases, with 14 bases spanning the gap. In nucleotides, the CDR3 is TGTGCCAGCAGCGTAGGAACGCGTCCTGGGTATGGCTACACCTTC. It yields the protein CASSVGTRPGYGYTF. Looking up the rest from reference TRBV9 and TRBJ1-2 gives the full variable domain: DSGVTQTPKHLITATGQRVTLRCSPRSGDLSVYWYQQSLDQGLQFLIQYYNGEERAKGNILERFSAQQFPDLHSELNLSSLELGDSALYFCASSVGTRPGYGYTFGSGTRLTVV.

In its sample, this clonotype was seen many times. The rearrangement uses TRBV6-2 or TRBV6-3 and TRBJ2-1, with 7 bases fitting TRBD2. The V gene's germline CDR1 is MNHEY and CDR2 SVGEGT. The CDR3 spans 15 residues. V trimming: 4 bases; J trimming: 9 bases; junction bases outside the gene matches: 12. The CDR3 loop reads CASSSIMGGRSEQFF. CDR3 nucleotide sequence: TGTGCCAGCAGTTCGATCATGGGGGGGAGGAGTGAGCAGTTCTTC.

Points on this clonotype: A clone one base away is much larger, so this may be a read error. The chain employs TRBV19 and TRBJ2-7; D is unclear. V lost 5 bases, J lost 3 bases, and 11 bases lay in between. CDR3 length equals 13 residues. CDR1 is LNHDA, CDR2 SQIVND, per germline (reference sequence). The CDR3 region has the DNA TGTGCCAGTAGTCAAAGCAGAATCTACGAGCAGTACTTC. Its translation is CASSQSRIYEQYF.

Many counts were recorded for this clonotype. The rearrangement links TRBV7-9 to TRBJ2-1; D gene unclear. Germline assignment: CDR1 SEHNR and CDR2 FQNEAQ (reference sequence). Trimming stripped 5 bases from V and 9 bases from J, with 17 bases between. The CDR3 runs 14 residues. In DNA form, the CDR3 reads TGTGCCAGCAGCCAAGACTGGCTGTTGGGTGAGCAGTTCTTC. Amino acid sequence: CASSQDWLLGEQFF.

This clonotype was detected ten times or more. V usage is TRBV20-1 and J usage is TRBJ2-5, with D unclear. The germline V gene has CDR1 DFQATT and CDR2 SNEGSKA (reference sequence). This CDR3 contains 14 residues. Trimming removed 5 bases from V and 1 base from J, with 14 bases in between. The CDR3 coding sequence is TGCAGTGCTTCGCTTGACACTTTCCAAGAGACCCAGTACTTC. Encoded protein: CSASLDTFQETQYF.

This clonotype was seen at least ten times. The rearrangement joins TRBV7-2 to TRBJ2-1; 13 bases agree with TRBD2. This CDR3 is 16 amino acids long. The V gene end was trimmed by 2 bases and the J gene end by 10 bases; junction bases not matched to a gene: 8. Germline lookup yields CDR1 SGHTA and CDR2 FQGNSA. In DNA form, the CDR3 reads TGTGCCAGCAGCTTATTATGGACTAGCGGGAGAAGGGAGCAGTTCTTC. Its translation is CASSLLWTSGRREQFF.

This clonotype has ten or more counts. CDR3 DNA: TGCGCCAGCAGCCAAGTTCCAGGGAAGAGGGGTGCAACTAATGAAAAACTGTTTTTT. Amino acids: CASSQVPGKRGATNEKLFF. V and J are TRBV4-3 and TRBJ1-4, with D possibly being TRBD1 (5 bases). Trimming left V 1 base short and J 0 bases short, with 18 bases between. CDR1 and CDR2 from the germline V gene are LGHNA and YSLEER. The CDR3 has 19 amino acids.

This clonotype was picked up many times. The chain uses TRBV20-1 and TRBJ1-2; TRBD1 agrees at 7 bases. Per germline, CDR1 DFQATT and CDR2 SNEGSKA (reference sequence). The CDR3 covers 10 residues. The CDR3 protein is CSRDSYGYTF. The CDR3 bases are TGCAGCAGGGACAGCTATGGCTACACCTTC.

The V and J genes are TRBV6-2 or TRBV6-3 and TRBJ2-7; tentatively, D is TRBD2 (5 bases). This CDR3 region has 14 residues. With 5 bases removed from V and 6 bases from J, the gap between germline ends came to 17 bases. Germline assignment: CDR1 MNHEY and CDR2 SVGEGT. The CDR3 loop is CASSRSDLFSEQYF. The CDR3 coding sequence is TGTGCCAGCAGTCGCTCGGACTTGTTTTCCGAGCAGTACTTC.

This clonotype showed up many times. V is TRBV5-1 and J is TRBJ2-2, with D perhaps matching TRBD1 (5 bases). Trimming cost V 3 bases and J 5 bases, with 14 bases left between them. The germline V gene encodes CDR1 SGHRS and CDR2 YFSETQ. The CDR3 loop spans 15 amino acids. Here the CDR3 reads CASSSSGKGTGELFF. The CDR3 nucleotides read TGCGCCAGCAGCTCCTCAGGGAAAGGGACCGGGGAGCTGTTTTTT.

This clonotype was seen at least ten times. V is TRBV7-6 and J is TRBJ2-1; D not certain. The CDR3 runs to 11 residues. V lost 5 bases and J 8 bases, leaving 7 bases between the germline ends. Germline assignment: CDR1 SGHVS and CDR2 FNYEAQ. CDR3 amino acids: CASSLADEQFF. The CDR3, as DNA: TGTGCCAGCAGCCTCGCAGATGAGCAGTTCTTC.

This clonotype was observed at least ten times. The rearrangement joins TRBV10-3 to TRBJ1-2; unclear D gene. The CDR3 is made up of 15 amino acids. Germline values: CDR1 ENHRY, CDR2 SYGVKD. V lost 3 bases and J lost 0, with 11 bases in between. The CDR3 here is CAISDSSSPNYGYTF. DNA of the CDR3: TGTGCCATCAGTGATTCTTCCAGCCCTAACTATGGCTACACCTTC.

This clonotype came up many times. The V and J genes are TRBV29-1 and TRBJ2-5; TRBD2 matches 10 bases. The CDR3 has 13 residues. Germline V lookup: CDR1 SQVTM, CDR2 ANQGSEA. V shed 6 bases and J 4 bases; nucleotides not matched to a gene: 5. The CDR3 DNA sequence: TGCAGCGTAGTTAGCGGGAGGTCAGAGACCCAGTACTTC. The encoded protein is CSVVSGRSETQYF. The full variable domain, with the rest looked up from reference TRBV29-1 and TRBJ2-5, is SAVISQKPSRDICQRGTSLTIQCQVDSQVTMMFWYRQQPGQSLTLIATANQGSEATYESGFVIDKFPISRPNLTFSTLTVSNMSPEDSSIYLCSVVSGRSETQYFGPGTRLLVL.

This clonotype was detected ten times or more. The rearrangement links TRBV30 to TRBJ2-3; perhaps TRBD2 as D (6 bases). This CDR3 has 13 residues. Germline CDR1 GTSNPN, CDR2 SVGIG (reference sequence). The V end lost 5 bases, the J end lost 3 bases, and 12 bases lay between the germline ends. CDR3 nucleotides: TGTGCCTGGGGGCGGGATAGTACAGATACGCAGTATTTT. Its translation: CAWGRDSTDTQYF.

This clonotype was observed at least ten times. This chain uses TRBV11-2 with TRBJ2-1; D is unresolved. CDR3 length: 18 residues. V was shortened by 5 bases and J by 0 bases, with 20 bases between the two germline ends. Looked up from germline, CDR1 is SGHAT and CDR2 is FQNNGV. The CDR3 DNA is TGTGCCAGCAGCCGACCAGGCTGGCGTTCAAGCTCCTACAATGAGCAGTTCTTC. It encodes CASSRPGWRSSSYNEQFF.

At least ten counts were recorded for this clonotype. The V and J genes are TRBV7-2 and TRBJ2-3; D is unclear. The CDR3 consists of 13 residues. The germline V and J ends were trimmed by 1 base and 1 base, with 3 bases remaining between them. Germline values: CDR1 SGHTA, CDR2 FQGNSA. CDR3 DNA sequence: TGTGCCAGCAGCTTAGTTGGCACAGATACGCAGTATTTT. This translates into CASSLVGTDTQYF.

This clonotype was recorded many times. The rearrangement uses TRBV5-1 and TRBJ2-5, with D maybe TRBD2 (5 bases). CDR1 and CDR2 (germline): SGHRS, YFSETQ. The CDR3 runs to 14 residues. The V gene lost 0 bases and the J gene lost 4 bases, with 10 bases spanning the gap. DNA of the CDR3: TGCGCCAGCAGCTTGGGTAACCGGGGAGAGACCCAGTACTTC. Amino acid sequence: CASSLGNRGETQYF.

On this clonotype itself: Just one base apart from a much larger clone, this may be a read error. The V gene is TRBV20-1, the J gene TRBJ2-7; D might be TRBD1 (6 bases). The germline V and J ends were trimmed by 6 bases and 2 bases, with 14 bases remaining between them. From germline, CDR1 is DFQATT and CDR2 SNEGSKA (reference sequence). CDR3 size: 13 residues. The chain's CDR3 is CSAPDSTTYEQYF. The CDR3 DNA sequence: TGCAGTGCCCCGGACAGTACTACCTACGAGCAGTACTTC.

This clonotype showed up many times. This chain joins TRBV15 and TRBJ2-1; no clear D gene. Germline V gene lookup returns CDR1 LNHNV and CDR2 YYDKDF (reference sequence). V was trimmed by 1 base and J by 0 bases, leaving 13 bases between them. The CDR3 spans 17 residues. CDR3 residues: CATSRGTAYSSYNEQFF. The CDR3 region has the DNA TGTGCCACCAGCAGAGGTACGGCGTATAGCTCCTACAATGAGCAGTTCTTC.

This clonotype was seen many times. V usage is TRBV20-1 and J usage is TRBJ2-1; 10 positions agree with TRBD2. Trimming took 0 bases from V and 4 from J; bases not matched to a gene: 6. The CDR3 loop spans 16 amino acids. Germline-derived CDR1 and CDR2 are DFQATT and SNEGSKA (reference sequence). CDR3 region: CSARDLRAGGYNEQFF. CDR3 nucleotide sequence: TGCAGTGCTAGAGATCTCAGAGCGGGAGGGTACAATGAGCAGTTCTTC.

This clonotype was detected ten times or more. V and J are TRBV7-2 and TRBJ2-7; D is perhaps TRBD2 (7 bases). The CDR3 runs 15 residues. Trimming took 4 bases from V and 0 from J, leaving 13 bases between them. CDR1 is SGHTA, CDR2 FQGNSA, per germline. The CDR3 sequence: CASSSPGGSSYEQYF. For the CDR3, the DNA is TGTGCCAGCAGCTCCCCGGGGGGCAGCTCCTACGAGCAGTACTTC.

The rearrangement uses TRBV6-2 or TRBV6-3 and TRBJ2-4; D is ambiguous. CDR3 length: 16 residues. CDR1 is MNHEY, CDR2 SVGEGT, per germline. V lost 5 bases and J 0 bases, leaving 14 bases between the germline ends. CDR3: CASSTQARLAKNIQYF. DNA of the CDR3: TGTGCCAGCAGTACGCAGGCCCGGCTAGCCAAAAACATTCAGTACTTC.

This clonotype came up many times. This chain links TRBV18 with TRBJ2-5, with a possible D match to TRBD1 (5 bases). The V and J ends lost 2 bases and 3 bases respectively, with 7 bases between them. CDR1 and CDR2 (germline): KGHSH, LQKENI. This CDR3 comprises 13 residues. Written as DNA, the CDR3 is TGTGCCAGCTCACCAGACAGAAAAGAGACCCAGTACTTC. Amino acid sequence: CASSPDRKETQYF. The entire variable domain, with the rest obtained from reference TRBV18 and TRBJ2-5, is as follows: NAGVMQNPRHLVRRRGQEARLRCSPMKGHSHVYWYRQLPEEGLKFMVYLQKENIIDESGMPKERFSAEFPKEGPSILRIQQVVRGDSAAYFCASSPDRKETQYFGPGTRLLVL.